This T cell receptor (beta chain) was retrieved from a study of T cell changes during pregnancy in multiple sclerosis. The junction had 9 bases not matched to a gene; V was cut back by 4 bases and J by 3 bases. CDR3 size: 15 residues. In germline, CDR1 is SQVTM, CDR2 ANQGSEA. Profiling relied on immunoSEQ multiplex PCR, and the TCRdb table lists in-frame clones only, not all of them. The sample has approximately 9,300 clones; under 85% are singletons. The sequenced sample was CD8+ T cells from peripheral blood mononuclear cells, obtained in the third trimester of pregnancy. This chain connects TRBV29-1 to TRBJ2-7; TRBD1 matches 10 bases. The source is a female donor in good health, enrolled as a control in a pregnancy study. In nucleotides, the CDR3 is TGCAGCGTTGGTGGCCGGGACAGGGGACACTACGAGCAGTACTTC. This codes for CSVGGRDRGHYEQYF.